Following are 30 T cell receptor beta chains from one sample sequenced in a study of CD8+ T cells in alopecia areata. Treatment indicated: oral pan-JAK inhibitor, 5-10 mg twice daily. RNA extraction was followed by reverse transcription into cDNA, which acted as the sequencing template. Sequenced by immunoSEQ multiplex PCR; TCRdb stores in-frame clones only, minus some. The repertoire includes 200,000 to 250,000 clones, 50% to 70% of them detected once, and roughly 1.5% sits in the top ten. The starting material was CD4+ T cells sorted from blood, obtained at week 4, from a patient treated with tofacitinib. These TCRs come from a human donor with alopecia areata.

This clone was found once. V and J are TRBV29-1 and TRBJ1-6, with 8 positions matching TRBD1. V dropped 5 bases and J dropped 7; count of bases not matched to a gene: 7. The CDR3 spans 14 residues. Germline CDR1 reads SQVTM; CDR2 reads ANQGSEA. The CDR3 DNA sequence: TGCAGCGTTATTACGGGACAGGAAAATTCACCCCTCCACTTT. This codes for CSVITGQENSPLHF.

The chain joins TRBV9 to TRBJ1-6; D gene ambiguous. V gave up 2 bases and J gave up 9 bases, with 9 bases separating them. Germline V lookup: CDR1 SGDLS, CDR2 YYNGEE. The CDR3 spans 13 residues. CDR3 in DNA: TGTGCCAGCAGCGTGACAATGGTTTCACCCCTCCACTTT. Residues: CASSVTMVSPLHF. The entire variable domain, with the rest obtained from reference TRBV9 and TRBJ1-6, is as follows: DSGVTQTPKHLITATGQRVTLRCSPRSGDLSVYWYQQSLDQGLQFLIQYYNGEERAKGNILERFSAQQFPDLHSELNLSSLELGDSALYFCASSVTMVSPLHFGNGTRLTVT.

This chain uses TRBV30 with TRBJ2-5; no clear D. Germline V gene sequence: CDR1 GTSNPN, CDR2 SVGIG (reference sequence). With 4 bases removed from V and 5 bases from J, the gap between germline ends came to 8 bases. The CDR3 loop spans 11 amino acids. The CDR3 is CAWTQRETQYF. In nucleotides, the CDR3 is TGTGCCTGGACCCAAAGGGAGACCCAGTACTTC.

V and J are TRBV5-1 and TRBJ2-5; 7 bases agree with TRBD1. Germline CDR1 SGHRS, CDR2 YFSETQ. The CDR3 runs to 14 residues. V lost 4 bases and J lost 2; bases outside the gene matches: 5. CDR3: CASSLGQSQETQYF. DNA for the CDR3: TGCGCCAGCAGCCTGGGACAGTCACAAGAGACCCAGTACTTC.

This chain connects TRBV29-1 to TRBJ2-5; TRBD2 matches 9 bases. The J segment lost 1 base and the V segment lost 4 bases, leaving 7 bases of the junction unmatched. From germline, CDR1 is SQVTM and CDR2 ANQGSEA. The CDR3 has 15 residues. In DNA, the CDR3 is TGCAGCGTTGTGGTGGCTAGCGGGGCCCAAGAGACCCAGTACTTC. As protein: CSVVVASGAQETQYF.

This rearrangement joins TRBV4-3 to TRBJ1-1, with TRBD1 identical over 8 bases. This CDR3 is 14 amino acids long. Germline values: CDR1 LGHNA, CDR2 YSLEER. V was clipped by 0 bases and J by 4 bases; unmatched bases: 1. In DNA, the CDR3 is TGCGCCAGCAGCCAAGATACAGGGGGCACTGAAGCTTTCTTT. Translated: CASSQDTGGTEAFF.

Comments on this clone: One end of the junction is discordant with germline, which a read error may explain. This sequence joins TRBV9 and TRBJ1-3; D unresolved. This CDR3 has 13 amino acids. The V gene's germline CDR1 is SGDLS and CDR2 YYNGEE. CDR3 nucleotide sequence: TGTGCCAGCAGCCCCCGGCGTGGAGACACCATATATTTT. Encoded protein: CASSPRRGDTIYF.

This clone was detected only a few times. The rearrangement joins TRBV10-2 to TRBJ2-3; D call uncertain. The CDR3 has 12 residues. V gave up 4 bases and J gave up 2 bases, with 4 bases separating them. Germline lookup yields CDR1 WSHSY and CDR2 SAAADI. CDR3 in amino acids: CASSGNTDTQYF. CDR3 nucleotide sequence: TGCGCCAGCAGTGGGAACACAGATACGCAGTATTTT.

CDR3 residues: CAWGRRGNEQFF. As DNA, the CDR3 is TGTGCCTGGGGCAGGAGGGGCAATGAGCAGTTCTTC. The V gene is TRBV30, the J gene TRBJ2-1; perhaps TRBD2 as D (6 bases). From germline, CDR1 is GTSNPN and CDR2 SVGIG (reference sequence). The CDR3 covers 12 residues. The V and J ends lost 5 bases and 6 bases respectively, with 11 bases between them.

The chain employs TRBV30 and TRBJ1-6, with 9 positions matching TRBD1. The V and J ends lost 3 bases and 7 bases, in that order; junction bases with no gene match: 10. There are 16 residues in the CDR3. Germline-derived CDR1 and CDR2 are GTSNPN and SVGIG (reference sequence). CDR3 DNA: TGTGCCTGGAGCCCAATCGGACAGGGGCGCAATTCACCCCTCCACTTT. Translated: CAWSPIGQGRNSPLHF.

This clone turned up a few times. This rearrangement joins TRBV30 to TRBJ1-5; D remains ambiguous. Germline lookup yields CDR1 GTSNPN and CDR2 SVGIG (reference sequence). V lost 2 bases and J lost 0, with 8 bases in between. This CDR3 is 14 amino acids long. The DNA for the CDR3 is TGTGCCTGGAGTTTACCGAGTAGCAATCAGCCCCAGCATTTT. It is translated as CAWSLPSSNQPQHF.

Turning to this clone: One end of the junction does not line up with germline, which may come from a read error. This rearrangement joins TRBV4-3 to TRBJ1-4; D possibly corresponds to TRBD1 (6 bases). The length of the CDR3 is 15 residues. Germline values: CDR1 LGHNA, CDR2 YSLEER. The CDR3 reads CASSQEGTTNEKLFF. The CDR3 nucleotides read TGCGCCAGCAGCCAAGAAGGGACAACGAATGAAAAACTGTTTTTT.

In this sample, this clone turned up a few times. V is TRBV2 and J is TRBJ2-5, with TRBD2 matching 7 bases. Germline CDR1 is SNHLY and CDR2 is FYNNEI. The V and J ends lost 9 bases and 4 bases, in that order; junction bases with no gene match: 11. The CDR3 length is 14 residues. CDR3 sequence: CARGSRTSRETQYF. CDR3 coding DNA: TGTGCCAGAGGGTCCCGGACTAGTCGAGAGACCCAGTACTTC. Using reference TRBV2 and TRBJ2-5 for the parts outside the CDR3, the full variable domain is EPEVTQTPSHQVTQMGQEVILRCVPISNHLYFYWYRQILGQKVEFLVSFYNNEISEKSEIFDDQFSVERPDGSNFTLKIRSTKLEDSAMYFCARGSRTSRETQYFGPGTRLLVL.

V and J are TRBV4-3 and TRBJ1-2, with 7 bases identical to TRBD1. V dropped 1 base and J dropped 4; count of bases not matched to a gene: 9. CDR1 and CDR2 (germline): LGHNA, YSLEER. The CDR3 covers 16 residues. The CDR3 DNA reads as TGCGCCAGCAGCCAAGCGGACAGGAGCCTTCCCTATGGCTACACCTTC. Encoded protein: CASSQADRSLPYGYTF.

Only a few counts were recorded for this clone. V and J are TRBV29-1 and TRBJ1-1; D ambiguous. The CDR3 is 13 amino acids. Looked up from germline, CDR1 is SQVTM and CDR2 is ANQGSEA. V lost 5 bases and J lost 2, with 12 bases in between. CDR3 nucleotides: TGCAGCGTTCTGTCGACGACAAACACTGAAGCTTTCTTT. Translation gives CSVLSTTNTEAFF.

This clone has more than one count but fewer than ten. The chain recombines TRBV4-3 with TRBJ2-2; D unresolved. V shed 0 bases and J shed 6 bases, with 8 bases lying between them. This CDR3 has 14 residues. Germline-derived CDR1 and CDR2 are LGHNA and YSLEER. The CDR3 loop reads CASSQDKGPGELFF. CDR3 bases: TGCGCCAGCAGCCAAGATAAGGGCCCCGGGGAGCTGTTTTTT.

V gene TRBV30 combines with J gene TRBJ2-7; TRBD2 might be the D (6 bases). The germline V gene encodes CDR1 GTSNPN and CDR2 SVGIG (reference sequence). Trimming shortened V by 5 bases and J by 8 bases, and 13 bases separated the two germline ends. The CDR3 has 11 amino acids. CDR3 DNA sequence: TGTGCCTGGGGGACTGATTCTCAGCAGTACTTC. It translates to CAWGTDSQQYF.

The rearrangement uses TRBV5-1 and TRBJ2-3; D gene unclear. Germline V CDR1 and CDR2: SGHRS, YFSETQ. The germline V and J ends were trimmed by 6 bases and 2 bases, with 10 bases remaining between them. The CDR3 spans 13 residues. CDR3 protein: CASMDVVTDTQYF. The CDR3 DNA sequence: TGCGCCAGCATGGACGTAGTCACAGATACGCAGTATTTT.

V and J are TRBV7-2 and TRBJ2-7; TRBD2 is a possible D gene (5 bases). Germline CDR1 and CDR2: SGHTA and FQGNSA. Trimming removed 5 bases at V and 2 bases at J, with 13 bases between. The CDR3 is made up of 14 amino acids. This CDR3 reads CASSPTGIPYEQYF. Written as DNA, the CDR3 is TGTGCCAGCAGCCCGACGGGAATCCCCTACGAGCAGTACTTC.

This clone has a handful of counts. This rearrangement joins TRBV10-3 to TRBJ2-1, with TRBD2 identical over 8 bases. Germline V gives CDR1 ENHRY, CDR2 SYGVKD. The CDR3 runs to 15 residues. V lost 5 bases and J lost 0; bases outside the gene matches: 3. The CDR3 nucleotides read TGTGCCATCAGTTTAGCGGGGTTCTCCTACAATGAGCAGTTCTTC. This translates into CAISLAGFSYNEQFF.

This sequence joins TRBV29-1 and TRBJ2-1; D not resolved. Looked up from germline, CDR1 is SQVTM and CDR2 is ANQGSEA. Trimming stripped 5 bases from V and 8 bases from J, with 16 bases between. The CDR3 sequence is 13 residues long. The CDR3, as DNA: TGCAGCGTTAGAGGACCGTCGGCGCATGAGCAGTTCTTC. Translated, it gives CSVRGPSAHEQFF.

The V call is TRBV29-1, the J call TRBJ1-1; the D gene is possibly TRBD1 (5 bases). CDR1 is SQVTM and CDR2 is ANQGSEA in the germline V gene. Trimming took 4 bases from V and 11 from J, leaving 20 bases between them. The CDR3 extends over 13 amino acids. The CDR3 loop is CSVAGTISVGAFF. The CDR3 coding sequence is TGCAGCGTTGCCGGGACTATTAGTGTCGGGGCTTTCTTT.

The J gene is TRBJ2-5, the V gene TRBV23-1; the D gene is possibly TRBD2 (6 bases). TRBV23-1 is labeled an ORF, and its function is uncertain. Between the trimmed V and J ends, which lost 2 bases and 2 bases, there was a span of 15 bases. CDR3 length equals 16 residues. DNA for the CDR3: TGCGCCAGCAGTCAACCACCCGGGACTCGACAAGAGACCCAGTACTTC. Residues: CASSQPPGTRQETQYF.

The gene calls are TRBV5-6 and TRBJ2-7; D ambiguous. The CDR3 spans 16 residues. Trimming left V 0 bases short and J 6 bases short, with 19 bases between. Germline assignment: CDR1 SGHDT and CDR2 YYEEEE. The CDR3 DNA sequence: TGTGCCAGCAGCTTGGATATGAAGAAGGGCCGGTCCGAGCAGTACTTC. It encodes CASSLDMKKGRSEQYF.

This clone was counted only a few times. The chain couples TRBV7-8 to TRBJ2-7; 8 bases match TRBD2. Trimming at V came to 5 bases and at J to 2 bases, leaving 2 bases not matched to a gene. The CDR3 runs to 13 residues. CDR1 is SGHVS, CDR2 FQNEAQ, per germline. CDR3 sequence: CASSLGLAYEQYF. The CDR3 DNA reads as TGTGCCAGCAGCCTGGGACTAGCCTACGAGCAGTACTTC.

This chain connects TRBV30 to TRBJ1-3; weak D call: TRBD1 (5 bases). With 0 bases removed from V and 3 bases from J, the gap between germline ends came to 9 bases. Per the germline V gene, CDR1 is GTSNPN and CDR2 is SVGIG (reference sequence). The CDR3 extends over 14 amino acids. CDR3 region: CAWSVGGGGNTIYF. CDR3 coding DNA: TGTGCCTGGAGTGTCGGGGGTGGTGGAAACACCATATATTTT.

The rearrangement uses TRBV30 and TRBJ2-5, with 8 bases identical to TRBD1. After removal of 3 bases from V and 7 bases from J, the junction contained 10 bases not matched to a gene. The CDR3 length is 14 residues. Germline CDR1 GTSNPN, CDR2 SVGIG (reference sequence). The CDR3 protein is CAWSGDRLTGTQYF. Here the CDR3 DNA reads TGTGCCTGGAGCGGGGACAGGCTTACAGGGACCCAGTACTTC. Supplemented by reference TRBV30 and TRBJ2-5, the full variable domain reads SQTIHQWPATLVQPVGSPLSLECTVEGTSNPNLYWYRQAAGRGLQLLFYSVGIGQISSEVPQNLSASRPQDRQFILSSKKLLLSDSGFYLCAWSGDRLTGTQYFGPGTRLLVL.

The chain employs TRBV6-1 and TRBJ1-4; D unclear. This CDR3 region has 14 residues. Germline V gene lookup returns CDR1 MNHNS and CDR2 SASEGT. V lost 8 bases and J 4 bases, leaving 14 bases between the germline ends. CDR3 amino acids: CASASSFGNEKLFF. The CDR3 DNA sequence: TGTGCCAGCGCCTCAAGTTTTGGTAATGAAAAACTGTTTTTT.

This clone was found once. CDR3 protein: CASSDRDRGNGYTF. The CDR3 DNA reads TGTGCCAGCAGCGACCGGGACAGGGGGAATGGCTACACCTTC. This chain links TRBV9 with TRBJ1-2; 11 bases agree with TRBD1. CDR1 SGDLS and CDR2 YYNGEE come from the germline V gene. V was pared by 3 bases and J by 6 bases, with 4 bases of the junction left unmatched. The CDR3 is 14 residues long.

This rearrangement joins TRBV11-3 to TRBJ1-2; D is uncertain. This CDR3 is 16 amino acids long. Germline V gene sequence: CDR1 SGHNT, CDR2 YENEEA. Trimming took off 2 bases at V and 2 bases at J, with 15 bases between the two ends. In nucleotides, the CDR3 is TGTGCCAGCAGCTTATCTTCCCGGTCGGTAAACTATGGCTACACCTTC. Protein product: CASSLSSRSVNYGYTF.